One and the same sample provided the 27 T cell receptor beta chains below, sequenced in a study of control samples from healthy donors and cancer patients. The assay was immunoSEQ multiplex PCR, and TCRdb's table has in-frame clones only and misses some. The sample records tens of thousands of clones, roughly 92% being singletons. The sequenced sample consisted of blood. These receptors were taken from a man aged 30 to 39 in good health.

This clone was seen only a few times. Germline is not matched at one junction end, which may reflect a read error. V usage is TRBV7-2 and J usage is TRBJ2-5; no clear D. Germline CDR1 and CDR2: SGHTA and FQGNSA. The CDR3 is made up of 14 amino acids. The CDR3 protein is CASSLGESQGTQYF. As DNA, the CDR3 is TGTGCCAGCAGCTTAGGGGAATCGCAAGGGACCCAGTACTTC. The variable domain in full, with the rest retrieved from reference TRBV7-2 and TRBJ2-5, is GAGVSQSPSNKVTEKGKDVELRCDPISGHTALYWYRQSLGQGLEFLIYFQGNSAPDKSGLPSDRFSAERTGGSVSTLTIQRTQQEDSAVYLCASSLGESQGTQYFGPGTRLLVL.

This chain uses TRBV9 with TRBJ2-7; weak D call: TRBD2 (5 bases). The CDR3 contains 13 residues. Germline CDR1 SGDLS, CDR2 YYNGEE. Trimming left V 3 bases short and J 7 bases short, with 14 bases between. The CDR3 DNA reads TGTGCCAGCAGCGGCGGGCCCCAAAGGGAGCAGTACTTC. Translated, it gives CASSGGPQREQYF. Full variable domain (outside the CDR3, taken from reference TRBV9 and TRBJ2-7): DSGVTQTPKHLITATGQRVTLRCSPRSGDLSVYWYQQSLDQGLQFLIQYYNGEERAKGNILERFSAQQFPDLHSELNLSSLELGDSALYFCASSGGPQREQYFGPGTRLTVT.

This chain links TRBV4-3 with TRBJ2-7; D is perhaps TRBD2 (7 bases). The germline V gene has CDR1 LGHNA and CDR2 YSLEER. Trimming removed 0 bases from V and 5 bases from J, with 11 bases in between. The CDR3 runs 14 residues. DNA for the CDR3: TGCGCCAGCAGCCAAGATCCGGGGGGCAACGAGCAGTACTTC. Protein sequence: CASSQDPGGNEQYF.

The V and J genes are TRBV7-3 and TRBJ1-3; D is ambiguous. CDR3 size: 14 residues. Germline lookup yields CDR1 SGHTA and CDR2 FQGTGA. Trimming removed 2 bases at V and 0 bases at J, with 5 bases between. The CDR3 is CASSLPSSGNTIYF. The CDR3 DNA follows: TGTGCCAGCAGCTTACCAAGCTCTGGAAACACCATATATTTT.

The chain combines TRBV9 with TRBJ1-3, with a possible D match to TRBD1 (6 bases). Trimming shortened V by 5 bases and J by 1 base, and 16 bases separated the two germline ends. Germline CDR1 and CDR2: SGDLS and YYNGEE. This CDR3 spans 16 amino acids. The CDR3 bases are TGTGCCAGCAGTACCACAGGGATCGGTTCTGGAAACACCATATATTTT. Protein: CASSTTGIGSGNTIYF.

The rearrangement uses TRBV29-1 and TRBJ1-1; D call uncertain. This CDR3 has 13 amino acids. CDR1 is SQVTM and CDR2 is ANQGSEA in the germline V gene. The CDR3 region is CTVNRPENTEAFF. The CDR3 region has the DNA TGCACCGTAAACCGACCGGAGAACACTGAAGCTTTCTTT.

The chain employs TRBV25-1 and TRBJ2-5, with TRBD1 identical over 9 bases. The germline CDR1 and CDR2 sequences are MGHDK and SYGVNS. After removal of 2 bases from V and 5 bases from J, the junction contained 6 bases not matched to a gene. The CDR3 is made up of 15 amino acids. Here the CDR3 reads CASSERGQGTETQYF. CDR3 bases: TGTGCCAGCAGTGAAAGGGGACAGGGAACGGAGACCCAGTACTTC.

V is TRBV5-4 and J is TRBJ1-2, with D possibly being TRBD1 (6 bases). This CDR3 has 14 residues. V lost 1 base and J lost 8, with 15 bases in between. CDR1 SGHNT and CDR2 YYREEE come from the germline V gene (reference sequence). The CDR3 spells CASSLQGTRSGYTF. In nucleotides, the CDR3 is TGTGCCAGCAGCTTGCAGGGGACCCGGTCAGGCTACACCTTC. Variable domain in full (rest from reference TRBV5-4 and TRBJ1-2): ETGVTQSPTHLIKTRGQQVTLRCSSQSGHNTVSWYQQALGQGPQFIFQYYREEENGRGNFPPRFSGLQFPNYSSELNVNALELDDSALYLCASSLQGTRSGYTFGSGTRLTVV.

The chain links TRBV7-9 to TRBJ2-7; 7 nucleotides align to TRBD2. The V gene end was trimmed by 2 bases and the J gene end by 5 bases; junction bases not matched to a gene: 6. The CDR3 covers 14 residues. Germline V lookup: CDR1 SEHNR, CDR2 FQNEAQ (reference sequence). For the CDR3, the DNA is TGTGCCAGCAGCTTACCAGGGACTATACACGAGCAGTACTTC. Translating it yields CASSLPGTIHEQYF.

The rearrangement links TRBV27 to TRBJ2-2; D uncertain. Trimming took 5 bases from V and 8 from J, leaving 12 bases between them. The CDR3 covers 13 residues. Looked up from germline, CDR1 is MNHEY and CDR2 is SMNVEV (reference sequence). DNA for the CDR3: TGTGCCAGCAGTCCTGCCCTGCCGGGGGAGCTGTTTTTT. Translating gives CASSPALPGELFF.

This clone occurred once. This chain uses TRBV27 with TRBJ1-4; D is unresolved. CDR3 length: 15 amino acids. Germline V gives CDR1 MNHEY, CDR2 SMNVEV (reference sequence). V dropped 2 bases and J dropped 2 bases, with 9 bases sitting between them. The CDR3 bases are TGTGCCAGCAGTTTAAGAGGGTTGACTAATGAAAAACTGTTTTTT. It encodes CASSLRGLTNEKLFF.

J is TRBJ1-1 and V is TRBV10-3; no clear D gene. The CDR3 contains 13 residues. The germline CDR1 and CDR2 sequences are ENHRY and SYGVKD. The V end was cut by 6 bases, the J end by 1 base, with 9 bases between. The CDR3 region is CAIRRQANTEAFF. CDR3 in DNA: TGTGCCATCAGACGACAAGCGAACACTGAAGCTTTCTTT.

The V and J genes are TRBV11-2 and TRBJ1-4; TRBD1 is a possible D gene (6 bases). Germline V gene data show CDR1 as SGHAT and CDR2 as FQNNGV. V gave up 7 bases and J gave up 10 bases, with 22 bases separating them. This CDR3 has 15 amino acids. CDR3 amino acids: CASTRLRGDLRKLFF. In DNA form, the CDR3 reads TGTGCCAGCACCCGCCTCAGGGGCGACTTGAGAAAACTGTTTTTT.

V usage is TRBV12-5 and J usage is TRBJ1-1; 8 nucleotides line up with TRBD1. Germline assignment: CDR1 LGHNT and CDR2 FRNRAP. The CDR3 runs 19 residues. The V gene end was trimmed by 0 bases and the J gene end by 1 base; junction bases not matched to a gene: 13. The CDR3 loop reads CASGLVLFGQGLENTEAFF. In nucleotides, the CDR3 is TGTGCTAGTGGTTTGGTACTTTTCGGACAGGGACTAGAGAACACTGAAGCTTTCTTT.

The chain couples TRBV18 to TRBJ1-2; 9 positions match TRBD1. The germline gives CDR1 KGHSH, CDR2 LQKENI. This CDR3 has 14 residues. The junction had 5 bases not matched to a gene; V was cut back by 3 bases and J by 6 bases. CDR3 nucleotide sequence: TGTGCCAGCTCACCTACAGGGGGCCCGGATGGCTACACCTTC. It codes for CASSPTGGPDGYTF.

The chain employs TRBV20-1 and TRBJ1-1; D ambiguous. V was shortened by 3 bases and J by 1 base, with 15 bases between the two germline ends. CDR1 is DFQATT and CDR2 is SNEGSKA in the germline V gene (reference sequence). The CDR3 contains 15 residues. The CDR3 nucleotides are TGCAGTGCTAGTCCTACAACGACCCGGAACACTGAAGCTTTCTTT. Translated, it gives CSASPTTTRNTEAFF.

This chain links TRBV20-1 with TRBJ2-7; D not certain. This CDR3 spans 14 amino acids. Trimming removed 3 bases from V and 3 bases from J, with 15 bases in between. CDR1 is DFQATT and CDR2 is SNEGSKA in the germline V gene (reference sequence). CDR3 loop: CSASRPLGLYEQYF. CDR3 nucleotide sequence: TGCAGTGCTAGTAGGCCCCTGGGTCTCTACGAGCAGTACTTC.

Comment on this clone: Relative to the germline gene, one junction end is altered; a read error may explain this. Within the sample, other DNA sequences also encode this same CDR3. This chain joins TRBV28 and TRBJ2-3; the D is unclear. Looked up from germline, CDR1 is MDHEN and CDR2 is SYDVKM. This CDR3 is built from 16 residues. The CDR3 is CASSLGMFFSTDTQYF. CDR3 nucleotides: TGTGCTAGCAGTTTGGGGATGTTCTTTAGCACAGATACGCAGTATTTT.

V gene TRBV9 combines with J gene TRBJ2-7; TRBD2 matches at 8 bases. This CDR3 region has 15 residues. Germline V gene lookup returns CDR1 SGDLS and CDR2 YYNGEE. Trimming took 4 bases from V and 0 from J; bases not matched to a gene: 6. CDR3 DNA: TGTGCCAGCAGCCCGGGGGGGCCCAGCTCCTACGAGCAGTACTTC. Protein product: CASSPGGPSSYEQYF.

V is TRBV11-2 and J is TRBJ1-2; possibly TRBD1 for D (6 bases). Trimming took off 0 bases at V and 8 bases at J, with 13 bases between the two ends. The CDR3 has 14 amino acids. CDR1 and CDR2 (germline): SGHAT, FQNNGV. CDR3 residues: CASSLEIGGSGYTF. As DNA, the CDR3 is TGTGCCAGCAGCTTAGAGATAGGGGGAAGCGGCTACACCTTC. The full variable domain, in which reference TRBV11-2 and TRBJ1-2 provide the parts outside the CDR3, is EAGVAQSPRYKIIEKRQSVAFWCNPISGHATLYWYQQILGQGPKLLIQFQNNGVVDDSQLPKDRFSAERLKGVDSTLKIQPAKLEDSAVYLCASSLEIGGSGYTFGSGTRLTVV.

The V call is TRBV6-4, the J call TRBJ2-2; TRBD2 might be the D (5 bases). This CDR3 is 14 amino acids long. V gave up 5 bases and J gave up 4 bases, with 11 bases separating them. The germline V gene has CDR1 MRHNA and CDR2 SNTAGT. CDR3 residues: CASSTIGGTGELFF. CDR3 in DNA: TGTGCCAGCAGTACGATCGGAGGCACCGGGGAGCTGTTTTTT.

The chain recombines TRBV29-1 with TRBJ2-4; 7 bases match TRBD1. The length of the CDR3 is 12 residues. Per germline, CDR1 SQVTM and CDR2 ANQGSEA. Trimming took 8 bases from V and 6 from J; bases not matched to a gene: 7. The CDR3 region is CSLRTGANIQYF. Here the CDR3 DNA reads TGCAGCCTTCGGACAGGTGCAAACATTCAGTACTTC. The full variable domain, rest sourced from reference TRBV29-1 and TRBJ2-4, is SAVISQKPSRDICQRGTSLTIQCQVDSQVTMMFWYRQQPGQSLTLIATANQGSEATYESGFVIDKFPISRPNLTFSTLTVSNMSPEDSSIYLCSLRTGANIQYFGAGTRLSVL.

A single count supports this clone. CDR3 coding DNA: TGTGCCAGCTCACCAAGCGTGAGGGAGGATACGCAGTATTTT. Protein product: CASSPSVREDTQYF. The rearrangement links TRBV18 to TRBJ2-3; a weak D match, TRBD2 (5 bases). The CDR3 extends over 14 amino acids. Germline V gene sequence: CDR1 KGHSH, CDR2 LQKENI. V dropped 2 bases and J dropped 6 bases, with 12 bases sitting between them.

V is TRBV7-2 and J is TRBJ1-5, with 8 bases lining up with TRBD1. V dropped 5 bases and J dropped 4; count of bases not matched to a gene: 1. This CDR3 contains 13 residues. CDR1 and CDR2 from the germline V gene are SGHTA and FQGNSA. The CDR3 loop is CASSDRGNQPQHF. For the CDR3, the DNA is TGTGCCAGCAGCGACAGGGGTAATCAGCCCCAGCATTTT.

This chain connects TRBV6-5 to TRBJ2-3, with TRBD1 as a possible D gene (6 bases). Germline V CDR1 and CDR2: MNHEY, SVGAGI. Trimming removed 8 bases from V and 5 bases from J, with 11 bases in between. The CDR3 has 12 amino acids. The CDR3 bases are TGTGCCAGCGTTCAGGGGCAAGATACGCAGTATTTT. This encodes CASVQGQDTQYF.

The CDR3 DNA reads TGTGCCACCAGTCAGGGGGGAGAGACCCAGTACTTC. Translated: CATSQGGETQYF. The genes are TRBV24-1 and TRBJ2-5; possible D gene TRBD1, 7 bases. CDR1 and CDR2 (germline): KGHDR, SFDVKD. Trimming took off 6 bases at V and 4 bases at J, with 8 bases between the two ends. The CDR3 is 12 amino acids.

Here the CDR3 reads CASSGSYNEQFF. CDR3 bases: TGTGCCAGCAGCGGGTCCTACAATGAGCAGTTCTTC. The V and J genes are TRBV5-8 and TRBJ2-1; D gene ambiguous. The CDR3 extends over 12 amino acids. V was clipped by 4 bases and J by 1 base, with 3 bases between them. Germline CDR1 and CDR2: SGHTS and YDEGEE.